These T cell receptor beta chains were read from a single sample in a study of cytomegalovirus exposure and HLA in healthy donors. The repertoire was sequenced with immunoSEQ multiplex PCR; TCRdb's copy has only in-frame clones and lacks some. The sample shows over 130,000 clones, about four fifths of them seen only once. The sequenced sample was PBMCs. The receptors come from a woman aged 35 to 49 in good health and CMV-seropositive. Both conserved end residues are trimmed from each CDR3. Clone size is given for some rows only: seen once, a few or many times, or a class if the clone is expanded.

j_gene: TRBJ1-5; v_gene: TRBV30; abundance: NA; CDR3aa: AWAFGGASNQPQH
j_gene: TRBJ2-7; v_gene: TRBV6-1; abundance: NA; CDR3aa: ASSGTDRKPPYEQY
j_gene: TRBJ2-7; v_gene: TRBV4-1; abundance: NA; CDR3aa: ASSPVGGEQY
j_gene: TRBJ2-7; v_gene: TRBV7-2; abundance: NA; CDR3aa: ASSPLAGPLD
j_gene: TRBJ2-1; v_gene: TRBV5-6; abundance: NA; CDR3aa: ASSLGGRVEQF
j_gene: TRBJ1-2; v_gene: TRBV18; abundance: NA; CDR3aa: ASSPFGEIYGYT
j_gene: TRBJ1-5; v_gene: TRBV6-6; abundance: NA; CDR3aa: ASSAGQGGNQPQH
j_gene: TRBJ1-5; v_gene: TRBV27; abundance: NA; CDR3aa: ASSQQHNQPQH
j_gene: TRBJ1-3; v_gene: TRBV6-1; abundance: once; CDR3aa: ASSEASSGNTIY
j_gene: TRBJ2-1; v_gene: TRBV29-1; abundance: NA; CDR3aa: SVGVTLLDNEQF
j_gene: TRBJ2-3; v_gene: TRBV7-8; abundance: NA; CDR3aa: ASSPLAGGDTQY
j_gene: TRBJ1-1; v_gene: TRBV10-3; abundance: NA; CDR3aa: AISEPGQGELEAF
j_gene: TRBJ2-7; v_gene: TRBV5-1; abundance: once; CDR3aa: ASSPGISRGEQY
j_gene: TRBJ1-2; v_gene: TRBV11-2; abundance: NA; CDR3aa: ASSHGTGDPYGYT
j_gene: TRBJ1-6; v_gene: TRBV14; abundance: NA; CDR3aa: ASSFRDRGFSPLH
j_gene: TRBJ2-4; v_gene: TRBV28; abundance: NA; CDR3aa: ASSQGAKNIQY
j_gene: TRBJ2-1; v_gene: TRBV28; abundance: NA; CDR3aa: ASSLGTSSYNEQF
j_gene: TRBJ2-7; v_gene: TRBV18; abundance: NA; CDR3aa: ASSPAPGQVDEQY
j_gene: TRBJ1-1; v_gene: TRBV27; abundance: NA; CDR3aa: ASSLKTGWTEAF
j_gene: TRBJ2-1; v_gene: TRBV11-3; abundance: NA; CDR3aa: ASSFTALYYNEQF
j_gene: TRBJ2-2; v_gene: TRBV7-2; abundance: NA; CDR3aa: ASSPHSGRRELF
j_gene: TRBJ1-1; v_gene: TRBV2; abundance: NA; CDR3aa: ASFVRTEAF
j_gene: TRBJ2-1; v_gene: TRBV5-1; abundance: few; CDR3aa: ASSLELAASVGSEQF
j_gene: TRBJ2-2; v_gene: TRBV2; abundance: NA; CDR3aa: ASTWQGRTGELF
j_gene: TRBJ2-7; v_gene: TRBV7-9; abundance: NA; CDR3aa: ASSRPGRGSVEQY
j_gene: TRBJ2-5; v_gene: TRBV7-2; abundance: NA; CDR3aa: ASTDPTGTETQY
j_gene: TRBJ1-2; v_gene: TRBV5-6; abundance: few; CDR3aa: ASSEASGYT
j_gene: TRBJ1-1; v_gene: TRBV5-8; abundance: NA; CDR3aa: ASSFGGQETEAF
j_gene: TRBJ1-6; v_gene: TRBV7-8; abundance: NA; CDR3aa: ASSLPPGTQNNSPLH
j_gene: TRBJ2-7; v_gene: TRBV11-3; abundance: NA; CDR3aa: ASSGQPEEQY
j_gene: TRBJ2-1; v_gene: TRBV5-1; abundance: NA; CDR3aa: ASSTRTDNEQF
j_gene: TRBJ2-7; v_gene: TRBV25-1; abundance: NA; CDR3aa: ASEGLLYEQY
j_gene: TRBJ2-7; v_gene: TRBV2; abundance: few; CDR3aa: ASSEFLEQY
j_gene: TRBJ2-7; v_gene: TRBV4-1; abundance: NA; CDR3aa: ASSQRQEYEQY
j_gene: TRBJ2-3; v_gene: TRBV7-8; abundance: NA; CDR3aa: ASSLVGRLTDTQY
j_gene: TRBJ1-1; v_gene: TRBV5-1; abundance: NA; CDR3aa: ASSLEANTEAF
j_gene: TRBJ2-1; v_gene: TRBV7-9; abundance: NA; CDR3aa: ASSQVSGTKQF
j_gene: TRBJ2-2; v_gene: TRBV9; abundance: NA; CDR3aa: ASSPATSGRRTGELF
j_gene: TRBJ1-5; v_gene: TRBV6-6; abundance: NA; CDR3aa: ASSYPPGQRNQPQH
j_gene: TRBJ2-7; v_gene: TRBV10-3; abundance: NA; CDR3aa: ASGTSGGVGEQY